The 7 T cell receptor beta chains below all came from one sample that was sequenced in a study of blood T cell repertoires in COVID-19. The data were produced by immunoSEQ multiplex PCR, yet TCRdb's version contains in-frame clones alone and is incomplete. The table includes some 460,000 clones, 85% to 90% detected once. What was sequenced was peripheral blood. The origin of the receptors is a woman in her thirties with acute or convalescent COVID-19.

The gene calls are TRBV5-6 and TRBJ2-7, with 7 positions matching TRBD1. The CDR3 totals 17 residues. The trim removed 2 bases at V and 2 bases at J, leaving 13 bases unmatched. CDR1 is SGHDT, CDR2 YYEEEE, per germline. DNA of the CDR3: TGTGCCAGCAGCTTCTTAAACCGGGACAGACAAACCTACGAGCAGTACTTC. This sequence encodes CASSFLNRDRQTYEQYF.

The chain employs TRBV24-1 and TRBJ2-2; 9 bases are a match to TRBD1. The CDR3 loop spans 16 amino acids. From germline, CDR1 is KGHDR and CDR2 SFDVKD. With V trimmed by 4 bases and J by 5 bases, 7 bases remained unmatched. The CDR3 sequence: CATSETGQGKTGELFF. The CDR3 DNA is TGTGCCACCAGTGAGACCGGACAGGGGAAAACCGGGGAGCTGTTTTTT.

The chain carries TRBV6-5 and TRBJ2-5, with a tentative D call TRBD1 (6 bases). The ends were cut back, 2 bases at V and 9 bases at J, with 19 bases in the middle. The germline CDR1 and CDR2 sequences are MNHEY and SVGAGI. The CDR3 is made up of 15 amino acids. In nucleotides, the CDR3 is TGTGCCAGCAGTTACGAAACTACAGGGTCTGGGGCCCAGTACTTC. Its translation is CASSYETTGSGAQYF.

V gene TRBV27 combines with J gene TRBJ1-5; D possibly corresponds to TRBD1 (5 bases). The CDR3 totals 16 residues. V shed 0 bases and J shed 6 bases, with 15 bases lying between them. Germline V lookup: CDR1 MNHEY, CDR2 SMNVEV (reference sequence). CDR3 residues: CASSLSFRGVGQPQHF. Here the CDR3 DNA reads TGTGCCAGCAGTTTATCGTTTCGGGGGGTTGGTCAGCCCCAGCATTTT.

This chain uses TRBV6-5 with TRBJ2-2, with D perhaps TRBD1 (6 bases). CDR1 is MNHEY, CDR2 SVGAGI, per germline. The CDR3 has 15 amino acids. V was trimmed by 10 bases and J by 0 bases, leaving 15 bases between them. This CDR3 reads CATPRGSANTGELFF. Written as DNA, the CDR3 is TGTGCCACCCCGAGGGGGTCCGCGAACACCGGGGAGCTGTTTTTT.

The genes are TRBV19 and TRBJ1-2; 9 nucleotides line up with TRBD1. Germline assignment: CDR1 LNHDA and CDR2 SQIVND (reference sequence). V lost 6 bases and J lost 3; bases outside the gene matches: 5. CDR3 length equals 14 residues. The CDR3 loop is CASRKQGADYGYTF. CDR3 DNA: TGTGCCAGTAGAAAACAGGGGGCGGACTATGGCTACACCTTC.

The chain combines TRBV11-2 with TRBJ1-4; tentatively, D is TRBD1 (5 bases). This CDR3 is 14 amino acids long. The germline V gene encodes CDR1 SGHAT and CDR2 FQNNGV. Trimming removed 7 bases from V and 4 bases from J, with 13 bases in between. CDR3 sequence (DNA): TGTGCCAGCACCTCGACAGCCATTAATGAAAAACTGTTTTTT. Protein sequence: CASTSTAINEKLFF.